What follows are 8 T cell receptor beta chains derived from one specimen sequenced in a study of T cell responses to AZD1222 COVID-19 vaccine. Clones were sequenced by immunoSEQ multiplex PCR, and TCRdb holds only the in-frame ones, with some missing. The profile shows approximately 100,000 clones, approximately 88% of them singletons. The specimen comprised peripheral blood, sampled on day 0 of AZD1222 vaccination. The source is an adult in good health.

The chain joins TRBV10-3 to TRBJ1-6; D might be TRBD1 (5 bases). The CDR3 is 19 residues long. CDR1 ENHRY and CDR2 SYGVKD come from the germline V gene. V was trimmed by 8 bases and J by 5 bases, leaving 28 bases between them. In DNA form, the CDR3 reads TGTGCCATCGGAAAACGGGATACCTCAGGGTATTTGGATAATTCACCCCTCCACTTT. As protein: CAIGKRDTSGYLDNSPLHF.

CDR3 in DNA: TGTGCCAGCAGCCCCCGCGGGGCCTCTGGAAACACCATATATTTT. Its translation is CASSPRGASGNTIYF. This chain links TRBV6-5 with TRBJ1-3, with D perhaps TRBD1 (5 bases). Per the germline V gene, CDR1 is MNHEY and CDR2 is SVGAGI. CDR3 length: 15 amino acids. Trimming took 6 bases from V and 0 from J, leaving 12 bases between them.

The chain couples TRBV3-1 (or the pseudogene TRBV3-2) to TRBJ2-1; 8 bases agree with TRBD2. V was pared by 4 bases and J by 0 bases, with 2 bases of the junction left unmatched. The CDR3 extends over 15 amino acids. Germline CDR1 is LGHDT and CDR2 is YNNKEL (reference sequence). The CDR3 DNA sequence: TGTGCCAGCAGCCGGACTAGCAGCTCCTACAATGAGCAGTTCTTC. This gives the protein CASSRTSSSYNEQFF.

The chain joins TRBV19 to TRBJ2-7; TRBD1 agrees at 10 bases. CDR3 length equals 16 residues. J gave up 3 bases and V 5 bases, and 10 bases lay outside the gene matches. Germline CDR1 is LNHDA and CDR2 is SQIVND (reference sequence). This CDR3 is CASSPQVRTGGYEQYF. In DNA form, the CDR3 reads TGTGCCAGTAGTCCCCAGGTCAGGACAGGGGGCTACGAGCAGTACTTC.

This rearrangement joins TRBV5-1 to TRBJ1-1, with D tentatively TRBD1 (5 bases). Germline V gene data show CDR1 as SGHRS and CDR2 as YFSETQ. The V end lost 0 bases, the J end lost 7 bases, and 16 bases lay between the germline ends. This CDR3 has 15 amino acids. This CDR3 is CASSLARSQGNEAFF. The CDR3 region has the DNA TGCGCCAGCAGCTTGGCCCGGTCCCAGGGTAATGAAGCTTTCTTT.

The rearrangement uses TRBV6-4 and TRBJ1-5; a possible D gene is TRBD1 (5 bases). V lost 0 bases and J 0 bases, leaving 12 bases between the germline ends. Germline V gene sequence: CDR1 MRHNA, CDR2 SNTAGT. This CDR3 comprises 17 residues. Written as DNA, the CDR3 is TGTGCCAGCAGTGACTCGAGACAGCAGTATAGCAATCAGCCCCAGCATTTT. It yields the protein CASSDSRQQYSNQPQHF.

The V call is TRBV30, the J call TRBJ2-4, with 7 bases fitting TRBD1. From germline, CDR1 is GTSNPN and CDR2 SVGIG (reference sequence). The V segment lost 5 bases and the J segment 0 bases; nucleotides outside the gene matches: 7. The CDR3 runs to 15 residues. The CDR3 here is CAWGKTGVAKNIQYF. For the CDR3, the DNA is TGTGCCTGGGGCAAAACAGGGGTAGCCAAAAACATTCAGTACTTC.

This chain uses TRBV6-6 with TRBJ1-1; no reliable D call. CDR3 length: 13 amino acids. Germline values: CDR1 MNHNY, CDR2 SVGAGI (reference sequence). Trimming stripped 0 bases from V and 3 bases from J, with 5 bases between. The CDR3 sequence is CASSYSSDTEAFF. The CDR3 DNA is TGTGCCAGCAGTTACTCTAGCGACACTGAAGCTTTCTTT.